Each of the 29 T cell receptor beta chains below was sequenced from the same sample in a study of response to subunit inactivated influenza vaccine. TCRdb used MiXCR to reprocess the RT-PCR reads, holding one entry per CDR3 protein. The data contain about 650,000 distinct CDR3 sequences, around 15% of them singletons. Material: PBMCs from blood, obtained less than 15 days before vaccination. These TCRs come from a man aged 45-65 years who received an inactivated influenza vaccine.

This clonotype was recorded a few times. V is TRBV20-1 and J is TRBJ1-1; D remains ambiguous. CDR3 length: 13 amino acids. Germline CDR1 DFQATT, CDR2 SNEGSKA (reference sequence). The V end was cut by 0 bases, the J end by 7 bases, with 12 bases between. The CDR3 region has the DNA TGCAGTGCTAGAGATGGGAGTGAGGGTGAAGCTTTCTTT. Encoded protein: CSARDGSEGEAFF.

The V and J genes are TRBV20-1 and TRBJ1-1; TRBD1 agrees at 10 bases. Germline CDR1 DFQATT, CDR2 SNEGSKA (reference sequence). J gave up 1 base and V 6 bases, and 8 bases lay outside the gene matches. The CDR3 is 15 residues long. CDR3 coding DNA: TGCAGTGCGGACAGGGGGTTTGAAGCGAACACTGAAGCTTTCTTT. It codes for CSADRGFEANTEAFF.

This chain connects TRBV5-1 to TRBJ2-3; D is unclear. The V and J ends lost 0 bases and 2 bases respectively, with 10 bases between them. The CDR3 is made up of 15 amino acids. Germline CDR1 and CDR2: SGHRS and YFSETQ. The CDR3 DNA sequence: TGCGCCAGCAGCTTGGGTACAGTGCCCACAGATACGCAGTATTTT. Translating it yields CASSLGTVPTDTQYF.

This chain joins TRBV4-3 and TRBJ2-7; TRBD1 matches 8 bases. V dropped 4 bases and J dropped 3; count of bases not matched to a gene: 8. The CDR3 runs to 15 residues. Germline CDR1 reads LGHNA; CDR2 reads YSLEER. CDR3 protein: CASSLSRQGLYEQYF. CDR3 nucleotides: TGCGCCAGCAGCCTTTCTCGACAGGGGCTCTACGAGCAGTACTTC.

This chain joins TRBV5-1 and TRBJ2-5; D is ambiguous. Trimming removed 0 bases at V and 2 bases at J, with 14 bases between. CDR1 and CDR2 from the germline V gene are SGHRS and YFSETQ. This CDR3 spans 16 amino acids. The CDR3 DNA sequence: TGCGCCAGCAGCTTGGAACCACCACCTATTCAAGAGACCCAGTACTTC. This encodes CASSLEPPPIQETQYF.

In this sample, this clonotype turned up many times. The chain uses TRBV20-1 and TRBJ1-5; 9 bases fit TRBD1. The CDR3 covers 13 residues. J was trimmed by 5 bases and V by 4 bases; bases with no gene match: 3. The germline V gene encodes CDR1 DFQATT and CDR2 SNEGSKA (reference sequence). The CDR3 here is CSAKGQGYQPQHF. The CDR3 DNA is TGCAGTGCTAAGGGACAGGGCTATCAGCCCCAGCATTTT.

In this sample, this clonotype turned up a few times. This chain uses TRBV6-5 with TRBJ1-1; D is unclear. Germline-derived CDR1 and CDR2 are MNHEY and SVGAGI. Trimming removed 0 bases at V and 2 bases at J, with 10 bases between. There are 15 residues in the CDR3. CDR3 sequence reads: CASSYSRQINTEAFF. DNA of the CDR3: TGTGCCAGCAGTTACTCGCGGCAGATTAACACTGAAGCTTTCTTT.

CDR3 sequence (DNA): TGTGCCAGCAGTGATAGGACTAGCGGGAGGCGGGGTATTGAGCAGTTCTTC. Translating it yields CASSDRTSGRRGIEQFF. The chain combines TRBV2 with TRBJ2-1; 14 nucleotides align to TRBD2. CDR1 and CDR2 (germline): SNHLY, FYNNEI. CDR3 length: 17 residues. With V trimmed by 3 bases and J by 9 bases, 10 bases remained unmatched.

This clonotype was counted between two and nine times. The V call is TRBV20-1, the J call TRBJ2-7; D gene unclear. Germline V lookup: CDR1 DFQATT, CDR2 SNEGSKA (reference sequence). The CDR3 extends over 12 amino acids. Trimming pared 3 bases from V and 7 bases from J, leaving 13 bases between. The DNA of the CDR3 is TGCAGTGCTAGTGAAGGGAATAGGGAGCAGTACTTC. This encodes CSASEGNREQYF.

The chain links TRBV9 to TRBJ2-3; a weak D match, TRBD1 (6 bases). V gave up 3 bases and J gave up 5 bases, with 13 bases separating them. Germline loops: CDR1 SGDLS, CDR2 YYNGEE. The CDR3 has 14 residues. CDR3 sequence reads: CASSGSGRGDTQYF. For the CDR3, the DNA is TGTGCCAGCAGCGGATCAGGCAGGGGAGATACGCAGTATTTT.

This rearrangement joins TRBV11-2 to TRBJ2-5, with 12 nucleotides matching TRBD2. Germline CDR1 reads SGHAT; CDR2 reads FQNNGV. V gave up 3 bases and J gave up 1 base; unmatched junction bases: 6. The CDR3 runs to 17 residues. The CDR3 nucleotides read TGTGCCAGCAGCTTCCTCGGACTAGCGGGAAGCCAAGAGACCCAGTACTTC. This translates into CASSFLGLAGSQETQYF.

This chain joins TRBV7-9 and TRBJ2-5, with unresolved D. CDR3 length: 14 residues. Trimming removed 5 bases from V and 5 bases from J, with 15 bases in between. CDR1 is SEHNR, CDR2 FQNEAQ, per germline (reference sequence). The CDR3: CASSPAVAGETQYF. In DNA, the CDR3 is TGTGCCAGCAGCCCCGCCGTGGCCGGGGAGACCCAGTACTTC.

The sample holds a few counts of this clonotype. The genes are TRBV7-2 and TRBJ1-2; TRBD1 is a possible D gene (5 bases). CDR1 and CDR2 from the germline V gene are SGHTA and FQGNSA. The CDR3 loop spans 12 amino acids. V was trimmed by 4 bases and J by 7 bases, leaving 10 bases between them. As DNA, the CDR3 is TGTGCCAGCAGCTACGGGGCCGGTGGCTACACCTTC. Residues: CASSYGAGGYTF.

The chain is built from TRBV12-3 or TRBV12-4 and TRBJ2-5; no clear D. V gave up 3 bases and J gave up 2 bases, with 13 bases separating them. The CDR3 contains 15 residues. CDR3 in amino acids: CASSFPGPRQETQYF. CDR3 DNA: TGTGCCAGCAGTTTTCCGGGTCCTCGACAAGAGACCCAGTACTTC.

This clonotype came up many times. The chain is built from TRBV3-1 and TRBJ2-7; D remains ambiguous. V dropped 1 base and J dropped 3 bases, with 10 bases sitting between them. CDR1 and CDR2 from the germline V gene are LGHDT and YNNKEL (reference sequence). The CDR3 contains 14 residues. The CDR3 DNA reads TGTGCCAGCAGCCAAGGAGGAGCCCTCTACGAGCAGTACTTC. This translates into CASSQGGALYEQYF.

The chain carries TRBV28 and TRBJ2-7; D is perhaps TRBD1 (6 bases). V gave up 7 bases and J gave up 2 bases, with 12 bases separating them. Germline CDR1 is MDHEN and CDR2 is SYDVKM. This CDR3 is built from 13 residues. The CDR3 reads CASTTGIAYEQYF. In DNA form, the CDR3 reads TGTGCCAGCACTACAGGGATAGCCTACGAGCAGTACTTC. The full variable domain, with the rest looked up from reference TRBV28 and TRBJ2-7, is DVKVTQSSRYLVKRTGEKVFLECVQDMDHENMFWYRQDPGLGLRLIYFSYDVKMKEKGDIPEGYSVSREKKERFSLILESASTNQTSMYLCASTTGIAYEQYFGPGTRLTVT.

The V and J genes are TRBV18 and TRBJ2-6; 8 bases map to TRBD1. CDR3 length: 16 residues. V lost 6 bases to trimming and J lost 0 bases; unmatched junction nucleotides: 4. Germline V gene lookup returns CDR1 KGHSH and CDR2 LQKENI. The CDR3, as DNA: TGTGCCAGCTCGCTCCAGGGGGCCTCTGGGGCCAACGTCCTGACTTTC. Translating gives CASSLQGASGANVLTF.

This clonotype has only a few counts. V is TRBV6-5 and J is TRBJ1-2; tentatively, D is TRBD1 (6 bases). The CDR3 loop spans 14 amino acids. V lost 4 bases to trimming and J lost 5 bases, with 14 bases between them. Germline values: CDR1 MNHEY, CDR2 SVGAGI. CDR3 sequence: CASSSAGATYGYTF. The CDR3 region has the DNA TGTGCCAGCAGTTCTGCAGGGGCGACTTATGGCTACACCTTC.

The CDR3 reads CASNEQFF. The CDR3 DNA is TGTGCCAGCAATGAGCAGTTCTTC. This sequence joins TRBV6-1 and TRBJ2-1; no clear D. CDR1 and CDR2 (germline): MNHNS, SASEGT. Trimming took 7 bases from V and 8 from J, leaving 0 bases between them. There are 8 residues in the CDR3.

This clonotype was detected only a few times. The J gene is TRBJ2-1, the V gene TRBV15; 7 bases agree with TRBD1. The CDR3 contains 16 residues. The J segment lost 8 bases and the V segment lost 1 base, leaving 11 bases of the junction unmatched. Per germline, CDR1 LNHNV and CDR2 YYDKDF (reference sequence). CDR3 in amino acids: CATSRVRRQGSYEQFF. The CDR3 DNA is TGTGCCACCAGCAGAGTCCGGAGACAGGGTTCCTATGAGCAGTTCTTC.

This clonotype was seen a few times. J is TRBJ1-2 and V is TRBV20-1; no clear D. Germline CDR1 is DFQATT and CDR2 is SNEGSKA (reference sequence). Trimming left V 5 bases short and J 5 bases short, with 12 bases between. The CDR3 extends over 12 amino acids. CDR3 in DNA: TGCAGTGCTCCTCCGGGTTTGTATGGCTACACCTTC. Protein product: CSAPPGLYGYTF.

V and J are TRBV11-2 and TRBJ2-7; 9 bases fit TRBD2. Germline V gives CDR1 SGHAT, CDR2 FQNNGV. The CDR3 covers 18 residues. J lost 1 base, V lost 5 bases, and 15 bases had no gene match. The CDR3 sequence: CASSLFGRRLAGSYEQYF. The CDR3 nucleotides are TGTGCCAGCAGCCTATTCGGACGTCGGCTAGCGGGATCCTACGAGCAGTACTTC.

This clonotype was counted only a few times. This sequence joins TRBV20-1 and TRBJ2-3; 11 bases are a match to TRBD2. CDR1 and CDR2 from the germline V gene are DFQATT and SNEGSKA (reference sequence). This CDR3 has 15 residues. The ends lost 4 bases at V and 5 bases at J; junction bases unmatched: 8. In DNA, the CDR3 is TGCAGTGCTATGAGACTAGCGGGGAGTAGAGATACGCAGTATTTT. Amino acids: CSAMRLAGSRDTQYF.

Details on this clonotype: The junction departs from the called germline gene at one end, perhaps through a read error. This chain connects TRBV6-5 to TRBJ2-7; maybe TRBD1 (6 bases). CDR1 is MNHEY, CDR2 SVGAGI, per germline. The CDR3 is made up of 15 amino acids. CDR3 nucleotide sequence: TGTGCCAGCAGTGACTCAGGGGTTCTGAACTACGAGCAGTACTTC. Its protein is CASSDSGVLNYEQYF.

This clonotype was recorded a few times. V usage is TRBV6-1 and J usage is TRBJ2-3; the D gene could be TRBD1 or TRBD2 (5 bases each). Between the trimmed V and J ends, which lost 5 bases and 0 bases, there was a span of 15 bases. Germline assignment: CDR1 MNHNS and CDR2 SASEGT. The CDR3 runs to 16 residues. The CDR3 spells CASSPGAGESTDTQYF. The CDR3 bases are TGTGCCAGCAGTCCCGGGGCAGGAGAAAGCACAGATACGCAGTATTTT.

CDR3 DNA: TGCGCCAGCAGTTCCTCTAGTTGGGAGACCCAGTACTTC. Amino acids: CASSSSSWETQYF. J is TRBJ2-5 and V is TRBV5-1; D is unresolved. CDR1 and CDR2 (germline): SGHRS, YFSETQ. V was trimmed by 5 bases and J by 5 bases, leaving 13 bases between them. The CDR3 extends over 13 amino acids.

This clonotype has just one count. A read error may account for a junction end that differs from germline. The gene calls are TRBV7-9 and TRBJ2-3; the D gene is possibly TRBD1 (7 bases). CDR1 is SEHNR, CDR2 FQNEAQ, per germline (reference sequence). The CDR3 covers 15 residues. CDR3 protein: CASSDSRGGTETQYF. The CDR3 nucleotides read TGTGCCAGCAGCGACAGCAGAGGGGGGACAGAGACGCAGTATTTT.

This clonotype occurred a few times. The V call is TRBV20-1, the J call TRBJ2-3, with 9 nucleotides matching TRBD2. V dropped 0 bases and J dropped 2; count of bases not matched to a gene: 6. CDR3 length: 16 amino acids. Germline CDR1 reads DFQATT; CDR2 reads SNEGSKA (reference sequence). The DNA of the CDR3 is TGCAGTGCTAGAGATTCCCTAGCGGGGAACACAGATACGCAGTATTTT. Its translation: CSARDSLAGNTDTQYF.

This clonotype turned up a few times. The rearrangement joins TRBV14 to TRBJ2-7, with D unresolved. Trimming shortened V by 1 base and J by 3 bases, and 7 bases separated the two germline ends. Germline-derived CDR1 and CDR2 are SGHDN and FVKESK. CDR3 length: 13 residues. CDR3 sequence: CASSQVRYYEQYF. CDR3 nucleotides: TGTGCCAGCAGCCAAGTCAGATACTACGAGCAGTACTTC.